The present T cell receptor beta chain was sequenced within a study of human T cells and chemical hapten exposure. This CDR3 is 12 amino acids long. Germline assignment: CDR1 SEHNR and CDR2 FQNEAQ (reference sequence). Trimming cost V 6 bases and J 0 bases, with 6 bases left between them. A few counts support this clonotype. MiXCR, applied by TCRdb to the RACE reads, yields one record per CDR3 protein. The sample has approximately 60,000 distinct CDR3 sequences; 11% are singletons. The time point: pre-sensitization, week 0. The treatment: therapeutic diphenylcyclopropenone sensitization with weekly scalp DPC.

The sample was whole blood, taken in connection with sensitization to the hapten diphenylcyclopropenone (DPC). This sequence was found in a middle-aged woman with alopecia areata. Some clones in this sample may be carry-over from other donors' samples. The chain links TRBV7-9 to TRBJ2-7; D ambiguous. CDR3 in amino acids: CASRINSYEQYF. The DNA for the CDR3 is TGTGCCAGCAGGATAAACTCCTACGAGCAGTACTTC.